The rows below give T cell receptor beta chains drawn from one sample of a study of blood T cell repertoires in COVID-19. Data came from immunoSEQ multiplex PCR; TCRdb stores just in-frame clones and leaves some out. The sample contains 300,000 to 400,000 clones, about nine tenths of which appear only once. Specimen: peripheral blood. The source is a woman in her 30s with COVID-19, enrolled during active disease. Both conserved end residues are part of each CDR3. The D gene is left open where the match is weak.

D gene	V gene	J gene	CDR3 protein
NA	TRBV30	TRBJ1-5	CAWSLGVGVSPQHF
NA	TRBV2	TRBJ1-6	CARAGEENSPLHF
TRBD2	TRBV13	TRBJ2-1	CASSLRTSGLYNEQFF
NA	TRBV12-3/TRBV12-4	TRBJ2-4	CASSLLGGNIQYF
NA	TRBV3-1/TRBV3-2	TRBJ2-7	CASSQGLAPYEQYF
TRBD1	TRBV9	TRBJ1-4	CASSAAPGQVSEKLFF
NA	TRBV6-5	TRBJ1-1	CASSYRGNTEAFF
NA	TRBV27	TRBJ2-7	CASSSAGLYEQYF
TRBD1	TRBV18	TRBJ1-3	CASSQSQGEYGNTIYF
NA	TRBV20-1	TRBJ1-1	CSASVEGRRTEAFF
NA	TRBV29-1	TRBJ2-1	CSAYGNPVSYNEQFF
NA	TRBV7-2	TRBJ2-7	CASSLGAGLIYEQYF
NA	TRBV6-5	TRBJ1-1	CASRVDRLNTEAFF
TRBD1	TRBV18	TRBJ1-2	CASSSTGGYGYTF
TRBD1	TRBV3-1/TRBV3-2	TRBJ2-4	CASSQDLSGGNIQYF
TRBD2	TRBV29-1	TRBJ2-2	CSVEGLAGITNTGELFF
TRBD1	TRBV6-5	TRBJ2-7	CASIRTGSYEQYF
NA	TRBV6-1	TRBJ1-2	CASSEDGEDGTYGYTF
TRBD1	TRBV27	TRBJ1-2	CASRGQGIYGYTF
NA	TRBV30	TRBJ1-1	CAYNRDTLGNTEAFF
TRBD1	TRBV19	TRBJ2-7	CASSMRPGQTYEQYF
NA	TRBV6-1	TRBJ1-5	CASSDRPDSYSNQPQHF
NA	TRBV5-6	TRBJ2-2	CASSTTELTGELFF
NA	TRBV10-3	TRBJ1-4	CAISEERGEKLFF
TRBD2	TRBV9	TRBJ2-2	CASNREGAGELFF
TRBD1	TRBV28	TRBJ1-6	CASSLGTGSTPLHF
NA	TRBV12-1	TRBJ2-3	CASSLTDTQYF
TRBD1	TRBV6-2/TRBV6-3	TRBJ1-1	CASSPHMDRLNTEAFF
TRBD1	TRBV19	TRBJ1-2	CASSTSDLGQGYGYTF
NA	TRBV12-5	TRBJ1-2	CASGLVQGPGYYGYTF
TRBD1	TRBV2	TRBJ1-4	CASSGTGGEKLFF
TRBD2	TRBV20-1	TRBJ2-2	CSASPGLAGGEGTGELFF
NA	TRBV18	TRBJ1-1	CASSPPYRGENTEAFF
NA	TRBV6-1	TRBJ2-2	CASSEIDGSGGELFF
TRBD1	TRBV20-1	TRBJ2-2	CSPIRGRVLFF
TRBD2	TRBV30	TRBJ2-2	CATTQSGTSHTGELFF
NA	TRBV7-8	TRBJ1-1	CASSLTAATVGVEAFF
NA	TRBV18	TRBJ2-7	CASSPNAHYEQYF
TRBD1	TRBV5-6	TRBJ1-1	CASSSRQGQGTEAFF
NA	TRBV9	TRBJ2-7	CASSVELEPYEQYF
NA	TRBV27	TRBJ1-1	CASSLWANTEAFF
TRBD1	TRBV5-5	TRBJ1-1	CASSYRGLGAFF
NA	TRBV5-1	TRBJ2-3	CASSLLGRTSTDTQYF
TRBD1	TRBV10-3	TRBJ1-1	CAISESNRGTEAFF
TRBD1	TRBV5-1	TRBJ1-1	CASSLVVGTGEKAFF
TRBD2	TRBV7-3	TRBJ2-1	CASSQGLAGGGNEQFF